Reported below is one TCR beta chain. The CDR3 loop spans 14 amino acids. The V end was cut by 4 bases, the J end by 3 bases, with 10 bases between. Germline values: CDR1 MNHNY, CDR2 SVGAGI (reference sequence). The data were obtained in a study of T cells in localized non-small cell lung cancer. The repertoire was sequenced with immunoSEQ multiplex PCR; TCRdb's copy has only in-frame clones and lacks some. The data show about 60,000 clones, almost 90% seen once. The chain recombines TRBV6-6 with TRBJ1-5; maybe TRBD1 (6 bases). The sequencing here drew on peripheral blood, taken before any cancer treatment. The sequence came from a woman aged 40-75 years with stage I lung adenocarcinoma. CDR3 DNA: TGTGCCAGCAGTTCCACAGGGTCCAATCAGCCCCAGCATTTT. Translation: CASSSTGSNQPQHF.